This is a list of T cell receptor beta chains from one sample in a study of patients and donors after allogeneic stem cell transplantation. TCRdb re-called the RT-PCR reads with MiXCR, one entry per CDR3 protein. The sample lists approximately 220,000 distinct CDR3 sequences; around 40% were seen once. The material sequenced was blood, either unsorted or a sorted T cell fraction (not recorded which). The source of these receptors is a human donor who was either an allogeneic HSCT recipient or a stem cell or donor lymphocyte infusion donor (not recorded which). It is not recorded whose cells these are; they may come from a transplant donor. Both conserved end residues are part of each CDR3. D genes are given only for firm matches. The size field is filled for only some rows; it gives once, few, many or a size class.

clone size: .
D gene: TRBD2
V gene: TRBV20-1
J gene: TRBJ2-1
CDR3 DNA: TGCAGCGCAGCGGGGGGGCACTGGGAGCAGTTCTTC
CDR3 protein: CSAAGGHWEQFF

clone size: once
D gene: .
V gene: TRBV12-3/TRBV12-4
J gene: TRBJ2-7
CDR3 DNA: TGTGCCAGCAGTTCATTTCAGAGCGGCTACGAGCAGTACTTC
CDR3 protein: CASSSFQSGYEQYF

clone size: .
D gene: .
V gene: TRBV10-3
J gene: TRBJ2-5
CDR3 DNA: TGTGCCATCAGGAACCCCGAATGGACACGGACCCAGTACTTC
CDR3 protein: CAIRNPEWTRTQYF

clone size: .
D gene: .
V gene: TRBV12-3/TRBV12-4
J gene: TRBJ1-3
CDR3 DNA: TGTGCCAGCAGTTTCGCGACGGACTCTGGAAACACCATATATTTT
CDR3 protein: CASSFATDSGNTIYF

clone size: few
D gene: TRBD2
V gene: TRBV6-4
J gene: TRBJ2-3
CDR3 DNA: TGTGCCAGCAGTAAAACTAGCGGGGCAACAGATACGCAGTATTTT
CDR3 protein: CASSKTSGATDTQYF

clone size: .
D gene: .
V gene: TRBV6-5
J gene: TRBJ2-1
CDR3 DNA: TGTGCCAGCAACGAACCGAGTTTGGGGGAGCAGTTCTTC
CDR3 protein: CASNEPSLGEQFF

clone size: .
D gene: .
V gene: TRBV15
J gene: TRBJ1-1
CDR3 DNA: TGTGCCACCAGCAGTGGGAATTGGGCTGGAGCTTTCTTT
CDR3 protein: CATSSGNWAGAFF

clone size: .
D gene: .
V gene: TRBV7-9
J gene: TRBJ2-1
CDR3 DNA: TGTGCCAGCAGCTTAACCGAGCACAATGAGCAGTTCTTC
CDR3 protein: CASSLTEHNEQFF

clone size: few
D gene: .
V gene: TRBV2
J gene: TRBJ1-4
CDR3 DNA: TGTGCCAGCAGTGAACAGGGGCGGGGATATGAAAAACTGTTTTTT
CDR3 protein: CASSEQGRGYEKLFF

clone size: few
D gene: .
V gene: TRBV2
J gene: TRBJ1-3
CDR3 DNA: TGTGCCAGCAGTGAACGAGGGACTGGAAACACCATATATTTT
CDR3 protein: CASSERGTGNTIYF

clone size: many
D gene: TRBD2
V gene: TRBV20-1
J gene: TRBJ2-7
CDR3 DNA: TGCAGTGCTAGACCCAGCGGGGGGACCTACGAGCAGTACTTC
CDR3 protein: CSARPSGGTYEQYF

clone size: few
D gene: .
V gene: TRBV14
J gene: TRBJ1-1
CDR3 DNA: TGTGCCAGCAGCCAAGGAAGGTATGAAGCTTTCTTT
CDR3 protein: CASSQGRYEAFF

clone size: .
D gene: .
V gene: TRBV7-9
J gene: TRBJ2-5
CDR3 DNA: TGTGCCAGCAGGTCGCCTATCAAAGAGACCCAGTACTTC
CDR3 protein: CASRSPIKETQYF

clone size: .
D gene: .
V gene: TRBV4-2
J gene: TRBJ2-7
CDR3 DNA: TGTGCCAGCAGTCGCGTCGCGAGCGGTAGCTCCTACGAGCAGTACTTC
CDR3 protein: CASSRVASGSSYEQYF

clone size: .
D gene: TRBD1
V gene: TRBV20-1
J gene: TRBJ2-7
CDR3 DNA: TGCAGTGCTAGAAACAGGGGGCTCTACGAGCAGTACTTC
CDR3 protein: CSARNRGLYEQYF

clone size: .
D gene: TRBD1
V gene: TRBV5-1
J gene: TRBJ1-4
CDR3 DNA: TGCGCCAGCAGCCGGGACAGCCTTAATGAAAAACTGTTTTTT
CDR3 protein: CASSRDSLNEKLFF

clone size: .
D gene: TRBD1
V gene: TRBV27
J gene: TRBJ1-5
CDR3 DNA: TGTGCCAGCGGAGCACTCCGGGACAGGGGTATTGGCCAGCCCCAGCATTTT
CDR3 protein: CASGALRDRGIGQPQHF

clone size: .
D gene: .
V gene: TRBV29-1
J gene: TRBJ2-3
CDR3 DNA: TGCAGCGTTTCAGAGACAAAAGATACGCAGTATTTT
CDR3 protein: CSVSETKDTQYF

clone size: .
D gene: TRBD1
V gene: TRBV5-5
J gene: TRBJ1-5
CDR3 DNA: TGTGCCAGCAGCTTGGGGAACAGGGGTTTCCAGCCCCAGCATTTT
CDR3 protein: CASSLGNRGFQPQHF

clone size: .
D gene: .
V gene: TRBV12-3/TRBV12-4
J gene: TRBJ2-2
CDR3 DNA: TGTGCCAGCAGTTTTTTCCAAGGGACCGGGGAGCTGTTTTTT
CDR3 protein: CASSFFQGTGELFF

clone size: few
D gene: .
V gene: TRBV5-1
J gene: TRBJ1-1
CDR3 DNA: TGCGCCAGCAGCTTGGGACCTATGACGGGGCGAGGCACTGAAGCTTTCTTT
CDR3 protein: CASSLGPMTGRGTEAFF

clone size: .
D gene: .
V gene: TRBV12-3/TRBV12-4
J gene: TRBJ1-5
CDR3 DNA: TGTGCCAGCAGTTTTTCCCCCAATCAGCCCCAGCATTTT
CDR3 protein: CASSFSPNQPQHF

clone size: .
D gene: .
V gene: TRBV3-1
J gene: TRBJ1-1
CDR3 DNA: TGTGCCAGCAGCCAAGATCTACGGGGCTCTGAAGCTTTCTTT
CDR3 protein: CASSQDLRGSEAFF

clone size: few
D gene: .
V gene: TRBV10-3
J gene: TRBJ1-1
CDR3 DNA: TGTGCCATTAGGGGGGCAGGGACGGACACTGAAGCTTTCTTT
CDR3 protein: CAIRGAGTDTEAFF

clone size: .
D gene: .
V gene: TRBV9
J gene: TRBJ1-3
CDR3 DNA: TGTGCCAGCAGGCCGGGTTCCTCTGGAAACACCATATATTTT
CDR3 protein: CASRPGSSGNTIYF

clone size: .
D gene: .
V gene: TRBV12-3/TRBV12-4
J gene: TRBJ1-6
CDR3 DNA: TGTGCCAGCAGTTTCCGCGACCGGGACCTTTATAATTCACCCCTCCACTTT
CDR3 protein: CASSFRDRDLYNSPLHF

clone size: few
D gene: .
V gene: TRBV15
J gene: TRBJ1-6
CDR3 DNA: TGTGCCACCAGCAGGGAGATCCCCTCCTATAATTCACCCCTCCACTTT
CDR3 protein: CATSREIPSYNSPLHF

clone size: few
D gene: .
V gene: TRBV6-5
J gene: TRBJ1-2
CDR3 DNA: TGTGCCAGCAGTTTTACAGGAGGGGGCTATGGCTACACCTTC
CDR3 protein: CASSFTGGGYGYTF

clone size: few
D gene: .
V gene: TRBV10-3
J gene: TRBJ1-1
CDR3 DNA: TGTGCCATCAGTGAGTCTGGAAACACTGAAGCTTTCTTT
CDR3 protein: CAISESGNTEAFF

clone size: .
D gene: .
V gene: TRBV20-1
J gene: TRBJ2-3
CDR3 DNA: TGCAGTGCTAGAGCCTGGACCGTCACAGATACGCAGTATTTT
CDR3 protein: CSARAWTVTDTQYF

clone size: .
D gene: TRBD1
V gene: TRBV6-5
J gene: TRBJ1-2
CDR3 DNA: TGTGCCAGCAGTCTACAGGGGGCAACCCTCTATGGCTACACCTTC
CDR3 protein: CASSLQGATLYGYTF

clone size: few
D gene: .
V gene: TRBV28
J gene: TRBJ1-2
CDR3 DNA: TGTGCCAGCAGTACCCACAGTATCTATGGCTACACCTTC
CDR3 protein: CASSTHSIYGYTF

clone size: .
D gene: TRBD1
V gene: TRBV3-1
J gene: TRBJ2-4
CDR3 DNA: TGTGCCAGCAGCCGGGACAGCCTAGCCAAAAACATTCAGTACTTC
CDR3 protein: CASSRDSLAKNIQYF

clone size: few
D gene: TRBD1
V gene: TRBV20-1
J gene: TRBJ1-6
CDR3 DNA: TGCAGTGCCGGGGAACGACAGGGAAGCTCCTATAATTCACCCCTCCACTTT
CDR3 protein: CSAGERQGSSYNSPLHF

clone size: .
D gene: .
V gene: TRBV2
J gene: TRBJ1-1
CDR3 DNA: TGTGCCAGCAATCTGGACAGACAAGCTTTCTTT
CDR3 protein: CASNLDRQAFF

clone size: .
D gene: .
V gene: TRBV18
J gene: TRBJ2-5
CDR3 DNA: TGTGCCAGCTCACCAAGAAACAACCTCGGGGAGACCCAGTACTTC
CDR3 protein: CASSPRNNLGETQYF

clone size: .
D gene: .
V gene: TRBV24-1
J gene: TRBJ2-5
CDR3 DNA: TGTGCCACCAGTGATTTGGGCGGCGGGGGCTTGGAGACCCAGTACTTC
CDR3 protein: CATSDLGGGGLETQYF

clone size: .
D gene: .
V gene: TRBV5-5
J gene: TRBJ1-2
CDR3 DNA: TGTGCCAGCAGCTCCCCGGGAGGAAGAATAAATGGCTACACCTTC
CDR3 protein: CASSSPGGRINGYTF

clone size: .
D gene: TRBD1
V gene: TRBV20-1
J gene: TRBJ1-4
CDR3 DNA: TGCAGTGCCGAGGGACAGGGACGTGAAAAACTGTTTTTT
CDR3 protein: CSAEGQGREKLFF

clone size: .
D gene: .
V gene: TRBV5-1
J gene: TRBJ2-5
CDR3 DNA: TGCGCCAGCAGCTTGGAGGTTCCTGGGGGAGAGACCCAGTACTTC
CDR3 protein: CASSLEVPGGETQYF

clone size: .
D gene: .
V gene: TRBV28
J gene: TRBJ1-3
CDR3 DNA: TGTGCCAGCAGTCTACAGGGAGAAAACACCATATATTTT
CDR3 protein: CASSLQGENTIYF

clone size: .
D gene: TRBD1
V gene: TRBV7-9
J gene: TRBJ1-2
CDR3 DNA: TGTGCCAGCAGTCGCTCCTGGGACAGGGCTCGGGCTGGCTATGGCTACACCTTC
CDR3 protein: CASSRSWDRARAGYGYTF

clone size: .
D gene: TRBD1
V gene: TRBV12-3/TRBV12-4
J gene: TRBJ1-2
CDR3 DNA: TGTGCCAGCAGTGCTCCAACAGGGGTGGGAGGCTACACCTTC
CDR3 protein: CASSAPTGVGGYTF

clone size: .
D gene: .
V gene: TRBV28
J gene: TRBJ1-5
CDR3 DNA: TGTGCCAGCAGTCCCCCCTATCGGTCCGGCAATAGCAATCAGCCCCAGCATTTT
CDR3 protein: CASSPPYRSGNSNQPQHF

clone size: .
D gene: .
V gene: TRBV3-1
J gene: TRBJ1-5
CDR3 DNA: TGTGCCAGCAGCCCCGCCGGCGGTAGGCAGCCCCAGCATTTT
CDR3 protein: CASSPAGGRQPQHF

clone size: .
D gene: .
V gene: TRBV3-1
J gene: TRBJ2-7
CDR3 DNA: TGTGCCAGCAGCCTTCAAAAGTGGACAGCCGGCGAGCAGTACTTC
CDR3 protein: CASSLQKWTAGEQYF

clone size: few
D gene: .
V gene: TRBV5-1
J gene: TRBJ1-4
CDR3 DNA: TGCGCCAGCAGCTTGGGCCCAACTAATGAAAAACTGTTTTTT
CDR3 protein: CASSLGPTNEKLFF

clone size: .
D gene: .
V gene: TRBV12-3/TRBV12-4
J gene: TRBJ2-3
CDR3 DNA: TGTGCCAGCAGTTTCATGTGGCAGGGGTCCACAGATACGCAGTATTTT
CDR3 protein: CASSFMWQGSTDTQYF

clone size: few
D gene: .
V gene: TRBV6-5
J gene: TRBJ2-7
CDR3 DNA: TGTGCCAGCAGTCCCGACAGAAGCGGGCGGACCTACGAGCAGTACTTC
CDR3 protein: CASSPDRSGRTYEQYF

clone size: .
D gene: .
V gene: TRBV20-1
J gene: TRBJ1-6
CDR3 DNA: TGCAGTGTTACCGGCCCGGAGGGAACAGGTTCACCCCTCCACTTT
CDR3 protein: CSVTGPEGTGSPLHF

clone size: .
D gene: .
V gene: TRBV4-3
J gene: TRBJ1-1
CDR3 DNA: TGCGCCAGCAGCCAAGAAAGGGTTTCGAACACTGAAGCTTTCTTT
CDR3 protein: CASSQERVSNTEAFF

clone size: many
D gene: .
V gene: TRBV10-3
J gene: TRBJ1-5
CDR3 DNA: TGTGCCATCAGTCAAGAACAGGGTTCGGGGCAGCCCCAGCATTTT
CDR3 protein: CAISQEQGSGQPQHF

clone size: .
D gene: .
V gene: TRBV7-2
J gene: TRBJ2-2
CDR3 DNA: TGTGCCAGCAGCTTAGTTTTAGGGGTGAACACCGGGGAGCTGTTTTTT
CDR3 protein: CASSLVLGVNTGELFF